The clone carrying this T cell receptor beta chain was seen a handful of times. Its antigen is still unknown. Treatment defined: approximately nine-day PBMC culture with coronavirus spike peptide pools or control peptides (ViraFEST assay). CD4+ T cells that came from the unexposed donor were collected before the COVID-19 pandemic (2011-2018). Cell supply allowing, SARS-CoV-2 S/N and four cold-coronavirus spikes probed unexposed-donor CD4+ T cells. This sample stems from a study of vaccination and CD4 T cells after COVID-19. Broader study findings: The analysis of convalescent patients involved relatively few individuals and lacked early post-infection timepoints.

Researchers used the Oncomine TCR Beta short-read assay to sequence DNA from cultured CD4+ T cells. One entry per CDR3 protein, called by TCRdb with MiXCR from the PCR reads. The sample holds a few thousand distinct CDR3 sequences, 30% to 40% seen once. The CDR3 runs 15 residues. Looked up from germline, CDR1 is ENHRY and CDR2 is SYGVKD. Losses at the gene ends were 10 bases for V and 0 bases for J; bases not matched to a gene: 6. The chain combines TRBV10-3 with TRBJ2-1; 10 positions agree with TRBD2. Sample: CD4+ T cells from blood, cultured in vitro. The sequence came from a human donor in good health. This CDR3 reads CATEREGRSYNEQFF. The CDR3 DNA reads as TGTGCCACCGAGCGGGAGGGACGCTCCTACAATGAGCAGTTCTTC.